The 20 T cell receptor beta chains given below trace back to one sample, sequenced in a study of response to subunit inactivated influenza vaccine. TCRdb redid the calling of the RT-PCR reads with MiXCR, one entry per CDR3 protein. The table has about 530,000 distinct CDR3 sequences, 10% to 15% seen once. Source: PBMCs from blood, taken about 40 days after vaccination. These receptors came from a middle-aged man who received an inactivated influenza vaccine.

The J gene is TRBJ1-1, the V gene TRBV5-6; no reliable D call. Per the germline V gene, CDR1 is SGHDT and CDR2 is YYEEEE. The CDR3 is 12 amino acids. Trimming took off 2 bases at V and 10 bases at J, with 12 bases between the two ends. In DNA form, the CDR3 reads TGTGCCAGCAGCTTTAAATCACCCCTAGCTTTCTTT. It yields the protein CASSFKSPLAFF.

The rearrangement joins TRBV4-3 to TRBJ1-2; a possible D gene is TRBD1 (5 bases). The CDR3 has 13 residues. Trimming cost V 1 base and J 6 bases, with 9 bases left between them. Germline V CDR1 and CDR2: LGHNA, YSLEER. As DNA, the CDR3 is TGCGCCAGCAGCCAAGTGGTGGGGGATGGCTACACCTTC. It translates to CASSQVVGDGYTF.

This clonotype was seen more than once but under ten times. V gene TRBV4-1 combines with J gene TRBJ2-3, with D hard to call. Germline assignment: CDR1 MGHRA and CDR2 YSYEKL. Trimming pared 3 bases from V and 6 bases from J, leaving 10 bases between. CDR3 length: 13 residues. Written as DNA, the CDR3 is TGCGCCAGCAGCCACCAGAATTCGGATACGCAGTATTTT. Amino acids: CASSHQNSDTQYF.

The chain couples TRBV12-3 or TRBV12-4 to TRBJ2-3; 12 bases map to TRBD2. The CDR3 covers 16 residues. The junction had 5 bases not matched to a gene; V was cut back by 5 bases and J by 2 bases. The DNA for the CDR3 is TGTGCCAGCAGTCAAACTAGCGGGGGGCTCACAGATACGCAGTATTTT. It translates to CASSQTSGGLTDTQYF.

CDR3 region: CASSPGAGGGYQETQYF. In DNA, the CDR3 is TGTGCCAGCAGCCCCGGGGCGGGCGGAGGCTACCAAGAGACCCAGTACTTC. The rearrangement links TRBV11-1 to TRBJ2-5; the D call may be TRBD1 or TRBD2 (5 bases each). The CDR3 is 17 residues long. Germline lookup yields CDR1 SGHAT and CDR2 FQDESV (reference sequence). Trimming stripped 5 bases from V and 0 bases from J, with 19 bases between.

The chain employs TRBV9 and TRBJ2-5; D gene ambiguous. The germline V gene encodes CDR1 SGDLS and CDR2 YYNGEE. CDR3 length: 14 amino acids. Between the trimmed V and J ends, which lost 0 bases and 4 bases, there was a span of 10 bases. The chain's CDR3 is CASSVDLEGETQYF. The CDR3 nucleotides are TGTGCCAGCAGCGTAGATTTGGAAGGAGAGACCCAGTACTTC.

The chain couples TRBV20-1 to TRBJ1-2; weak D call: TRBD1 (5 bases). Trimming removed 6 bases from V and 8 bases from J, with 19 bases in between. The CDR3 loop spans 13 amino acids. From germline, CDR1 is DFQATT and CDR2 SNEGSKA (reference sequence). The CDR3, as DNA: TGCAGTGCCCGAGTGGGACCGCGCTACGGCTACACCTTC. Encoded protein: CSARVGPRYGYTF.

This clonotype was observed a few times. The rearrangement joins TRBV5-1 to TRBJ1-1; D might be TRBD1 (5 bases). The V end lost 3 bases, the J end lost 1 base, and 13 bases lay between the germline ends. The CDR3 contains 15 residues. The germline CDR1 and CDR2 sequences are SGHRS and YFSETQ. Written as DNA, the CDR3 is TGCGCCAGCAGCTGGGACTTGGGGGAGAACACTGAAGCTTTCTTT. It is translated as CASSWDLGENTEAFF. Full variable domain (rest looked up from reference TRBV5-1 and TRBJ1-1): KAGVTQTPRYLIKTRGQQVTLSCSPISGHRSVSWYQQTPGQGLQFLFEYFSETQRNKGNFPGRFSGRQFSNSRSEMNVSTLELGDSALYLCASSWDLGENTEAFFGQGTRLTVV.

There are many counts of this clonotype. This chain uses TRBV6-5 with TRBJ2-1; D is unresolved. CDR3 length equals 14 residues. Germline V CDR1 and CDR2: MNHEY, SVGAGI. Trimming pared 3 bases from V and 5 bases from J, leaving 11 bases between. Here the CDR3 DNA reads TGTGCCAGCAGTTATGGGCCTCCCAACAATGAGCAGTTCTTC. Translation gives CASSYGPPNNEQFF.

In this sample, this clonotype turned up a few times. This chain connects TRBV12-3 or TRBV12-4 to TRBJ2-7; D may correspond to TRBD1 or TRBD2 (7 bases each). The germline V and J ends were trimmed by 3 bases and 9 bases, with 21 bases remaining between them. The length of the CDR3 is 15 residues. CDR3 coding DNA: TGTGCCAGCAGTTTCGGGGGGACAGAAAGTTTCGGGCAGTACTTC. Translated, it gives CASSFGGTESFGQYF.

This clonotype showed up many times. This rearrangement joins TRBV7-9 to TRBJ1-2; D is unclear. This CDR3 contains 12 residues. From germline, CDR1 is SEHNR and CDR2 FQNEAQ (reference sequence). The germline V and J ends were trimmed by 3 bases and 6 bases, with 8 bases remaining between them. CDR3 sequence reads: CASSLGGDGYTF. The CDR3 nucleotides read TGTGCCAGCAGCTTGGGAGGAGATGGCTACACCTTC.

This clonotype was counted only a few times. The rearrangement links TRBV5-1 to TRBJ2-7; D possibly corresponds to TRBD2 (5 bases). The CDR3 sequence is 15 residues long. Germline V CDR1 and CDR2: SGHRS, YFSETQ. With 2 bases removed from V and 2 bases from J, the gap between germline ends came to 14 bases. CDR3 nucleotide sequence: TGCGCCAGCAGCTTCCTGTCGGGGTCAGCCTACGAGCAGTACTTC. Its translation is CASSFLSGSAYEQYF.

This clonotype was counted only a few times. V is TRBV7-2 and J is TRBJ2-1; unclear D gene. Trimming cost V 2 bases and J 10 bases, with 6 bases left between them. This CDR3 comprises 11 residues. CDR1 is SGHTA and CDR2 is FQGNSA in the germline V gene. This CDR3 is CASSLRVEQFF. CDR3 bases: TGTGCCAGCAGCTTACGAGTGGAGCAGTTCTTC.

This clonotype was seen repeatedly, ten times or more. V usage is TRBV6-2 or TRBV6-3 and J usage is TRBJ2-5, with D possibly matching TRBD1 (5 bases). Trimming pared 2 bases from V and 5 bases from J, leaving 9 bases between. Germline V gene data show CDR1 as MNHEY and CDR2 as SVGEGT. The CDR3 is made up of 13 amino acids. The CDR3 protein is CASSYQGWETQYF. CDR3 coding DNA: TGTGCCAGCAGTTACCAGGGTTGGGAGACCCAGTACTTC.

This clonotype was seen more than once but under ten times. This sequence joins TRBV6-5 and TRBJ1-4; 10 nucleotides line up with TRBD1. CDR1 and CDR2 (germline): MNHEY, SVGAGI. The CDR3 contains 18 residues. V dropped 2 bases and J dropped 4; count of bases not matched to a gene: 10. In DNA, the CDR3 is TGTGCCAGCAGTTACGAGGACAGGGGGGTGCGGGGTAATGAAAAACTGTTTTTT. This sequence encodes CASSYEDRGVRGNEKLFF.

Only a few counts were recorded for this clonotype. For the CDR3, the DNA is TGCGCCAGCAGCCCTGGATCGGTGGCAACTAATGAAAAACTGTTTTTT. It translates to CASSPGSVATNEKLFF. J is TRBJ1-4 and V is TRBV5-1; D gene ambiguous. The CDR3 has 16 amino acids. Germline values: CDR1 SGHRS, CDR2 YFSETQ. Trimming took off 4 bases at V and 0 bases at J, with 13 bases between the two ends. The whole variable domain, filled in from reference TRBV5-1 and TRBJ1-4, reads KAGVTQTPRYLIKTRGQQVTLSCSPISGHRSVSWYQQTPGQGLQFLFEYFSETQRNKGNFPGRFSGRQFSNSRSEMNVSTLELGDSALYLCASSPGSVATNEKLFFGSGTQLSVL.

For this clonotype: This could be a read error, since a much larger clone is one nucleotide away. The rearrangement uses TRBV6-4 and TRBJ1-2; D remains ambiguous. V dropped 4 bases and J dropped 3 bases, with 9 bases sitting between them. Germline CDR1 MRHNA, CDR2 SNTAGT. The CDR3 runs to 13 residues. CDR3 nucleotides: TGTGCCAGCAGTGGTGGGCCTGACTATGGCTACACCTTC. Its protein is CASSGGPDYGYTF.

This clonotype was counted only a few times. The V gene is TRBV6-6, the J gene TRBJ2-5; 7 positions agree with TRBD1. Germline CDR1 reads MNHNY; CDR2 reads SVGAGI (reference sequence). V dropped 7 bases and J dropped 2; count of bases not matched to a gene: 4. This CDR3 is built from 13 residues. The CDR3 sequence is CASKDRSQETQYF. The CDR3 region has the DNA TGTGCCAGCAAGGACAGGTCGCAAGAGACCCAGTACTTC.

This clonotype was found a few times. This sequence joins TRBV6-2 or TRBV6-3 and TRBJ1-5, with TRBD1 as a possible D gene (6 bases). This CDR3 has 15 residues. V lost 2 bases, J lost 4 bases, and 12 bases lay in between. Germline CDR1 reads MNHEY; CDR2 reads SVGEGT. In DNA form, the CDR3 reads TGTGCCAGCAGTTACCGGGGGGCGCGAAATCAGCCCCAGCATTTT. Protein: CASSYRGARNQPQHF.

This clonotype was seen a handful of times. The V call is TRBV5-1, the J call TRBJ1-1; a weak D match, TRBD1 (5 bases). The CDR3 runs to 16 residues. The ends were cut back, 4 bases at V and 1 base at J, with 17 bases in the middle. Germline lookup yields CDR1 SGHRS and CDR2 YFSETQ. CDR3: CASSGGAFLGNTEAFF. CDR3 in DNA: TGCGCCAGCAGCGGTGGGGCTTTCCTGGGGAACACTGAAGCTTTCTTT.